The T cell receptor beta chain under discussion was sequenced for a study of blood T cells in healthy people across ages. The J segment lost 7 bases and the V segment lost 5 bases, leaving 12 bases of the junction unmatched. The CDR3 is 15 amino acids. Per germline, CDR1 SEHNR and CDR2 FQNEAQ (reference sequence). Study-wide points: Estimated diversity that came from one million T cells was considered an underestimate. PBMC samples, being unsorted, prevented any conclusive comparison of naive and antigen-experienced cells. Fewer expanded clones and more diversity marked long-lived versus aged donors. Observed TCR beta diversity showed a strong correlation with the percentage of naive T cells as measured by flow cytometry.

With a J-beta primer mix and a sample-barcoded 5' primer, a second PCR ran about 6 to 11 cycles. TCRdb reanalysed the 5' RACE reads using MiXCR and keeps one entry per CDR3 protein. Here the sample spans around 1,000,000 distinct CDR3 sequences, approximately 38% being singletons. Turning to this clonotype: Its antigen is not known.

The sequence came from a man aged 18 to 30 in good health. The sample was blood. This chain uses TRBV7-9 with TRBJ1-1; 8 bases fit TRBD1. The CDR3 DNA is TGTGCCAGCAGCCCACAGGGAGGGACAGGCGATGAAGCTTTCTTT. It translates to CASSPQGGTGDEAFF.